This T cell receptor beta chain was recovered during a study of T cells after yellow fever vaccination. TCRdb processed the 5' RACE reads anew with MiXCR; each CDR3 protein has one entry. The table has 140,000 to 150,000 distinct CDR3 sequences, about 6.9% seen once. This clonotype appeared a few times. The V end lost 1 base, the J end lost 1 base, and 15 bases lay between the germline ends. CDR3 size: 16 residues. CDR1 and CDR2 from the germline V gene are DFQATT and SNEGSKA (reference sequence). The TCR comes from a man aged 25-45 years who received the YFV17D yellow fever vaccine. The sample consisted of CD4+ T cells sorted from PBMCs, taken 10 days after the yellow fever booster vaccination. This chain connects TRBV20-1 to TRBJ2-3; D might be TRBD1 (6 bases). The CDR3 DNA reads TGCAGTGCTAGAGGCACTTACAGGGTTGGCACAGATACGCAGTATTTT. Amino acid sequence: CSARGTYRVGTDTQYF.